This TCR beta chain was sequenced during a study of OX40 agonist ivuxolimab in advanced cancers. About the research overall: Ivuxolimab was administered intravenously to patients at 0.01 to 10 mg/kg every 2 weeks.

V dropped 8 bases and J dropped 4 bases, with 18 bases sitting between them. The CDR3 loop spans 14 amino acids. The V gene's germline CDR1 is KGHSH and CDR2 LQKENI. TCRdb's copy holds only in-frame clones and misses some; the assay was immunoSEQ multiplex PCR. The repertoire holds tens of thousands of clones, with 85% to 90% as singletons. The receptor was derived from an adult with an advanced solid tumor such as melanoma, head and neck, liver or kidney cancer. This chain connects TRBV18 to TRBJ2-7; D is tentatively TRBD1 or TRBD2 (6 bases each). Sample: CD4+ or CD8+ T cells sorted from blood, taken in a trial of the OX40 agonist ivuxolimab. The CDR3 DNA is TGTGCCAGCCGGCCCGGGGGCAGGGTTTACGAGCAGTACTTC. This translates into CASRPGGRVYEQYF.